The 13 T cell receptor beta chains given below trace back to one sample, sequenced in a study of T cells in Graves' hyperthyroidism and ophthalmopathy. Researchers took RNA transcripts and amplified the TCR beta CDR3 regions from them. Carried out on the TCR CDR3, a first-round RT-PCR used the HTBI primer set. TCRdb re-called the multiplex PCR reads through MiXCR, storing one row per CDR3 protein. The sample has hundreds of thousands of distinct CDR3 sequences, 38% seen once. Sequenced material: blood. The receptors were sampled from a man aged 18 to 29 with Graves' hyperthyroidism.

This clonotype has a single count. The CDR3 region is CASSKIEQYF. Here the CDR3 DNA reads TGTGCCAGCAGTAAGATTGAGCAGTACTTC. The genes are TRBV2 and TRBJ2-7; D gene ambiguous. The CDR3 has 10 residues. Germline CDR1 reads SNHLY; CDR2 reads FYNNEI. Trimming took 5 bases from V and 7 from J, leaving 6 bases between them.

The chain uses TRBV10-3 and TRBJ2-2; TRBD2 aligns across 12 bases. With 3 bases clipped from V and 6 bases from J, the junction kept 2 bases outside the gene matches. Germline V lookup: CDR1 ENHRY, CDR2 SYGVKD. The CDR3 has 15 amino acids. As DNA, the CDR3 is TGTGCCATCAGTGACCTAGCGGGAGGGGCCGGGGAGCTGTTTTTT. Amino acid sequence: CAISDLAGGAGELFF.

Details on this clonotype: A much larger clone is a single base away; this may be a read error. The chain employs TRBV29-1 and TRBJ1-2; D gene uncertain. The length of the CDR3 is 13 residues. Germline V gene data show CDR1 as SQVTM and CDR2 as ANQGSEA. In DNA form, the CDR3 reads TGCCGCGCCGCCGGGCCGTCGATACGTGGCTACACCTTC. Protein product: CRAAGPSIRGYTF.

CDR3 in amino acids: CSARPAGASDEQYF. The DNA for the CDR3 is TGCAGTGCCAGACCTGCAGGGGCGTCGGACGAGCAGTACTTC. This sequence joins TRBV20-1 and TRBJ2-7; D possibly corresponds to TRBD1 (6 bases). This CDR3 spans 14 amino acids. Germline V gives CDR1 DFQATT, CDR2 SNEGSKA (reference sequence). The V end was cut by 6 bases, the J end by 5 bases, with 20 bases between.

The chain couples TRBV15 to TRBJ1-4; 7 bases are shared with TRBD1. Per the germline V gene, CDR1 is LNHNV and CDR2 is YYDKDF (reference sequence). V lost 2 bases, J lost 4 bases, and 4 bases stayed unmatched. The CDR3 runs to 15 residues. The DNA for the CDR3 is TGTGCCACCAGCAGACAGGGACAGAGTAATGAAAAACTGTTTTTT. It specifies CATSRQGQSNEKLFF.

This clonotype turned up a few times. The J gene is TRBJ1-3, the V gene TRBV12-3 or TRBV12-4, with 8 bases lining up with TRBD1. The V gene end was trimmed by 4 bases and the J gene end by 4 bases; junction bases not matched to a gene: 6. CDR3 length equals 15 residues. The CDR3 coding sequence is TGTGCCAGCAGTTCCCGGACAGGGCGAGGAAACACCATATATTTT. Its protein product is CASSSRTGRGNTIYF.

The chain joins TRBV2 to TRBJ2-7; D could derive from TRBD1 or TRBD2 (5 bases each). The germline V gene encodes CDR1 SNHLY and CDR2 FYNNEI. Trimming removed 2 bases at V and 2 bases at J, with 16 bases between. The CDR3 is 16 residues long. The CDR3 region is CASSEMGTVGPYEQYF. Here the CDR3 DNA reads TGTGCCAGCAGTGAAATGGGGACGGTGGGTCCCTACGAGCAGTACTTC.

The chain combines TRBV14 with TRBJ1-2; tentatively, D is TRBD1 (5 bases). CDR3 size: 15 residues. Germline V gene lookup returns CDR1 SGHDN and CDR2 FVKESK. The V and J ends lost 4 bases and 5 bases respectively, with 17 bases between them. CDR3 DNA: TGTGCCAGCAGCCGTCCAGGGTCAAACCCATATGGCTACACCTTC. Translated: CASSRPGSNPYGYTF.

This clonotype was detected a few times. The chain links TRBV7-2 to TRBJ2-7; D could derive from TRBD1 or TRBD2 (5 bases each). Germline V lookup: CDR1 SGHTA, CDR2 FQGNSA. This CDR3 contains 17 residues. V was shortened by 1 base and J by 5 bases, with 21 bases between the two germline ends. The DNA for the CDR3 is TGTGCCAGCAGCTTAGAGGAGGTAGGGTTTGTGGACAACGAGCAGTACTTC. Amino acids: CASSLEEVGFVDNEQYF.

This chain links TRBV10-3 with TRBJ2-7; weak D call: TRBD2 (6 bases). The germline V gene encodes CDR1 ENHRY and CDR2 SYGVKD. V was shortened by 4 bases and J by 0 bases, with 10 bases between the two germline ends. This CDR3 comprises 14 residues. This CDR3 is CAISGGGVSYEQYF. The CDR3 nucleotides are TGTGCCATCAGTGGGGGCGGGGTCTCCTACGAGCAGTACTTC.

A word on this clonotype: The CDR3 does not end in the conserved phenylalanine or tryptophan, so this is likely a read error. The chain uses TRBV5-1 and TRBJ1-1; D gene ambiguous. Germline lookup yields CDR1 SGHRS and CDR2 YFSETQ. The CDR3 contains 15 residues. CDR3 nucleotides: TGTGCCAGCAGCCCCAATTCCCTCCTGAACACTGAAGCTTTCCTT. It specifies CASSPNSLLNTEAFL.

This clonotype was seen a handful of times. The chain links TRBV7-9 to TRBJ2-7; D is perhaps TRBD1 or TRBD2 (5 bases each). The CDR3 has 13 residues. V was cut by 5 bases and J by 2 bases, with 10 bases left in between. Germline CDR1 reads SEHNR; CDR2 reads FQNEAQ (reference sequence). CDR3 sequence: CASSEGRTYEQYF. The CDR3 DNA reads TGTGCCAGCAGCGAGGGACGAACCTACGAGCAGTACTTC.

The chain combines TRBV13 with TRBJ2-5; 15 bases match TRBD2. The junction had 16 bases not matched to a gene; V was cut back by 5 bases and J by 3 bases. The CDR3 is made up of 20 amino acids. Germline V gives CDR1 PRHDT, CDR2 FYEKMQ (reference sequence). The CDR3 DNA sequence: TGTGCCAGCAGCGAAGATTCCGGGACTAGCGGGGGGAGGGGGGAAGAGACCCAGTACTTC. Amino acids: CASSEDSGTSGGRGEETQYF.